Below, one TCR beta chain is given with its context. Antigen: not known. The study ran the assay at deep level. Every immunoSEQ plate was one replicate of a subset's evenly spread DNA. Here immunoSEQ multiplex PCR was the method, and the copy in TCRdb shows in-frame clones only, minus some. Of about 2.4 million clones detected, roughly 92% appear once; the ten largest clones hold roughly 0.13%. Germline V gene data show CDR1 as SGHNT and CDR2 as YYREEE (reference sequence). The CDR3 is made up of 15 amino acids. The junction had 13 bases not matched to a gene; V was cut back by 1 base and J by 15 bases. The sample comes from a study of shared clonotypes between healthy human individuals. Findings and caveats of the study: Memory subsets generally showed smaller estimated richness than naive subsets did. Some clonotypes were shared by all four sorted-subset donors, while others were not shared. The non-shared ones had lower generation probabilities than the shared ones.

The sequencing input was naive CD4+ T cells sorted from blood. Specified subset: CD45RA+ positively selected. This receptor was taken from a man aged 18 to 30 in good health. The rearrangement links TRBV5-4 to TRBJ2-1; TRBD2 matches at 10 bases. CDR3 in DNA: TGTGCCAGCAGCTTGTTTCTAGCGGGGGCCCAAAGTCTGTTCTTC. As protein: CASSLFLAGAQSLFF.